The sample holds a few counts of the clone carrying this T cell receptor (beta chain). This record belongs to a study of blood T cell repertoires in COVID-19. Study processing details: It was from reference gene primer amplification that nucleated cell counts were estimated. TCRdb's copy holds only in-frame clones and misses some; the assay was immunoSEQ multiplex PCR. V and J calls plus clone size are reproduced from that table; the DNA served to infer D and trimming. Of some 140,000 clones listed, almost 80% are singletons. This CDR3 is built from 14 residues. Trimming removed 2 bases from V and 4 bases from J; junction bases left unmatched: 3. The germline V gene has CDR1 SGHTA and CDR2 FQGNSA.

The chain recombines TRBV7-2 with TRBJ1-1; TRBD1 matches 8 bases. Sequenced input: peripheral blood. This clonotype originated in a man aged 60 to 69 who had recovered from COVID-19. CDR3 DNA sequence: TGTGCCAGCAGCTTACAGGGGGCGCGCACTGAAGCTTTCTTT. It codes for CASSLQGARTEAFF.